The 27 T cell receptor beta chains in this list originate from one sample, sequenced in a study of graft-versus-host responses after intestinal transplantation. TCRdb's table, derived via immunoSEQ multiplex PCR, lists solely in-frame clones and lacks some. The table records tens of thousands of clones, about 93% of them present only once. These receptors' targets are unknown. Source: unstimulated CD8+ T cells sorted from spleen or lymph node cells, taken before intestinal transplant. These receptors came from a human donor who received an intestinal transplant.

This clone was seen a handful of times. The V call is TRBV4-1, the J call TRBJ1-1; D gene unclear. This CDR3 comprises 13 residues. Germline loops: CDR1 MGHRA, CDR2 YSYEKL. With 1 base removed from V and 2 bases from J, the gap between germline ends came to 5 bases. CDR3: CASSQGQNTEAFF. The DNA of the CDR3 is TGCGCCAGCAGCCAAGGACAAAACACTGAAGCTTTCTTT.

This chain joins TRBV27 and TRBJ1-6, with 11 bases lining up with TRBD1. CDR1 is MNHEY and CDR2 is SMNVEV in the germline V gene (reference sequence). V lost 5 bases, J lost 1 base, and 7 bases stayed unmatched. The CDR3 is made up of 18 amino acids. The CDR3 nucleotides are TGTGCCAGCAGTCTCGGACAGGGGGCTAGTTCCTATAATTCACCCCTCCACTTT. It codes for CASSLGQGASSYNSPLHF.

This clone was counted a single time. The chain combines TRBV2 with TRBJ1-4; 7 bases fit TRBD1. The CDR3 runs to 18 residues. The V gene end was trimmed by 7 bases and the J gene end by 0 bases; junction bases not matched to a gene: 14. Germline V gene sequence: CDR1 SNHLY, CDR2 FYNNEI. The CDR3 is CASNTVRGAFATNEKLFF. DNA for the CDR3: TGTGCCAGCAACACGGTCAGGGGGGCTTTTGCAACTAATGAAAAACTGTTTTTT.

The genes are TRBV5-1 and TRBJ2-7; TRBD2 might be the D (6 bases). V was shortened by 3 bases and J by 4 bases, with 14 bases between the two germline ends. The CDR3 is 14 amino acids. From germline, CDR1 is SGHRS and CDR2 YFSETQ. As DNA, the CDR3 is TGCGCCAGCAGCTCGGGTGGGGGGAGTTACGAGCAGTACTTC. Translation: CASSSGGGSYEQYF.

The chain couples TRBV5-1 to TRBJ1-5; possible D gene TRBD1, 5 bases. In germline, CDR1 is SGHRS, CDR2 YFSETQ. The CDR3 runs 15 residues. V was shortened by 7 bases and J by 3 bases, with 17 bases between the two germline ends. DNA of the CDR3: TGCGCCAGCCCATTAACTGACAGCCTCAATCAGCCCCAGCATTTT. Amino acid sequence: CASPLTDSLNQPQHF.

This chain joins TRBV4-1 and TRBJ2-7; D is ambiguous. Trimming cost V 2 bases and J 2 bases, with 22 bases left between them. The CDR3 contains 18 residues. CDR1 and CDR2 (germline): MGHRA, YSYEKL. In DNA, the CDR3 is TGCGCCAGCAGCCAACCACGGACCCGGGCAGAAAAGACCTACGAGCAGTACTTC. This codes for CASSQPRTRAEKTYEQYF.

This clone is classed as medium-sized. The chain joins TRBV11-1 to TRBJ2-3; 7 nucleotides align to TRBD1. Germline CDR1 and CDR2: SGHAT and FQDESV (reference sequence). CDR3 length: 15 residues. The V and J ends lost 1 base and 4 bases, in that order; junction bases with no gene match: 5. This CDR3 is CASSLGQGHADTQYF. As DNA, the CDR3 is TGTGCCAGCAGCTTAGGACAGGGACATGCAGATACGCAGTATTTT.

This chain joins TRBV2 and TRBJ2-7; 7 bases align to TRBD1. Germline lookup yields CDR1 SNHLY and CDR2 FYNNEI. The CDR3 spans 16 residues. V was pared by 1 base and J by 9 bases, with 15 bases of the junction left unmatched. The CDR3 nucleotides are TGTGCCAGCAGTGAAGGGGCTCAGGGGGATTTACCCCCGCAGTACTTC. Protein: CASSEGAQGDLPPQYF.

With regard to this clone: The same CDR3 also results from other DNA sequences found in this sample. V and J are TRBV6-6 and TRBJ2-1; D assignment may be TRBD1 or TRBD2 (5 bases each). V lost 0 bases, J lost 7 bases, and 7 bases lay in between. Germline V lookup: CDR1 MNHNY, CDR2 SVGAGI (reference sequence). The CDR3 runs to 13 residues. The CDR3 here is CASSYSRGNEQFF. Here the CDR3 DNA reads TGTGCCAGCAGTTACTCGAGGGGAAATGAGCAGTTCTTC.

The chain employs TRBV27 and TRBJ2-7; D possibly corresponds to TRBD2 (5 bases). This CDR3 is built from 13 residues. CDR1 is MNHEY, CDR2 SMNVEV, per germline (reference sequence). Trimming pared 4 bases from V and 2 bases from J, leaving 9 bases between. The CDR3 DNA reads TGTGCCAGCAGTTCCGGGGTAACCTACGAGCAGTACTTC. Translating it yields CASSSGVTYEQYF.

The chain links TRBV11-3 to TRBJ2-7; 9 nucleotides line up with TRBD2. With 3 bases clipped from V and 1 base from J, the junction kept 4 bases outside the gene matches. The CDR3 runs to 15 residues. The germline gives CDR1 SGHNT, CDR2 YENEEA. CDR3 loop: CASSFYSGSSYEQYF. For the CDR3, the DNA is TGTGCCAGCAGCTTCTATAGCGGGAGTTCCTACGAGCAGTACTTC.

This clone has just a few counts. The CDR3 DNA reads TGTGCCAGCAGTGATGGCCGTTTAGGGGGTTCACCCCTCCACTTT. Encoded protein: CASSDGRLGGSPLHF. The V call is TRBV2, the J call TRBJ1-6; D is perhaps TRBD1 (6 bases). This CDR3 has 15 residues. The V gene lost 3 bases and the J gene lost 9 bases, with 15 bases spanning the gap. The germline V gene encodes CDR1 SNHLY and CDR2 FYNNEI.

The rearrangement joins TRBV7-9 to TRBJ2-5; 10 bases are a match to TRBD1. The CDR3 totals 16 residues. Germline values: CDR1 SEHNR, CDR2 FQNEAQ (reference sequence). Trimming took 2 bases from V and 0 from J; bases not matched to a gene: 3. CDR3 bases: TGTGCCAGCAGCTTAAGGACAGGGGGGAACCAAGAGACCCAGTACTTC. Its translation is CASSLRTGGNQETQYF.

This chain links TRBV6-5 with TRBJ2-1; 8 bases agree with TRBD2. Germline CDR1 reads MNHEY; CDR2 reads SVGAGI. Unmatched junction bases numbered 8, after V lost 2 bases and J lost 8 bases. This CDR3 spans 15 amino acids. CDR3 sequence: CASSYAGGSDDEQFF. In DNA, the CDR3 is TGTGCCAGCAGTTACGCGGGAGGTTCGGACGATGAGCAGTTCTTC.

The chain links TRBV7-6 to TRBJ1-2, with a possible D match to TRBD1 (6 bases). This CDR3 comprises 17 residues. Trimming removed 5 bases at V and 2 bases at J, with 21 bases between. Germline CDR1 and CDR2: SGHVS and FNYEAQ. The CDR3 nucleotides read TGTGCCAGCAGCCCCCGGGGGCCCCAAGCGGGAAACTATGGCTACACCTTC. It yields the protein CASSPRGPQAGNYGYTF.

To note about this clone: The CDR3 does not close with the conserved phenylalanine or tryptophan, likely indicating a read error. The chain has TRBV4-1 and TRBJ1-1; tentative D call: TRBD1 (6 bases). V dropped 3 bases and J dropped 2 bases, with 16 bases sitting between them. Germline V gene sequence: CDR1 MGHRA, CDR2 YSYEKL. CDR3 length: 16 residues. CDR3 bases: TGCGCCAGCAGCCAGAGGACAGTAGTCTTCAACACTGAAGCTTTCCTT. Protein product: CASSQRTVVFNTEAFL.

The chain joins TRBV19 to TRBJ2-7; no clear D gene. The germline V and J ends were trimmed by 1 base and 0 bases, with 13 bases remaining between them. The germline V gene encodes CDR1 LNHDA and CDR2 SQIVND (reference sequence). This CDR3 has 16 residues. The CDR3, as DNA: TGTGCCAGTAGTATAGTATCAGGCCAAGGCTCCTACGAGCAGTACTTC. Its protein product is CASSIVSGQGSYEQYF. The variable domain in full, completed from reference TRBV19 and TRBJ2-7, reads DGGITQSPKYLFRKEGQNVTLSCEQNLNHDAMYWYRQDPGQGLRLIYYSQIVNDFQKGDIAEGYSVSREKKESFPLTVTSAQKNPTAFYLCASSIVSGQGSYEQYFGPGTRLTVT.

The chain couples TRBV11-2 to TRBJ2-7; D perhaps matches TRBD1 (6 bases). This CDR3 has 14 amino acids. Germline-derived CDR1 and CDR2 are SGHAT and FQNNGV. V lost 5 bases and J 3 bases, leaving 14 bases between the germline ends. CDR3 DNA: TGTGCCAGCAGCATCCCCGGGACACACTACGAGCAGTACTTC. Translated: CASSIPGTHYEQYF.

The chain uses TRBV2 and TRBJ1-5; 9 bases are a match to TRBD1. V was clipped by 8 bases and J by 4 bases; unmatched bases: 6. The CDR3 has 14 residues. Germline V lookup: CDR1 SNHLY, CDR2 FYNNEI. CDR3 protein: CASYLGQGNQPQHF. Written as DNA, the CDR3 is TGTGCCAGCTACCTCGGACAGGGGAATCAGCCCCAGCATTTT.

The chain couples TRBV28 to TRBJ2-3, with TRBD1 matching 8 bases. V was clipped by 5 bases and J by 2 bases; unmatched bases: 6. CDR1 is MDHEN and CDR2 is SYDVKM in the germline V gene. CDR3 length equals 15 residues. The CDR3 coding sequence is TGTGCCAGCAGTCCAAACAGGGGGAACACAGATACGCAGTATTTT. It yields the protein CASSPNRGNTDTQYF. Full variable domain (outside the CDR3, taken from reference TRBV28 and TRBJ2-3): DVKVTQSSRYLVKRTGEKVFLECVQDMDHENMFWYRQDPGLGLRLIYFSYDVKMKEKGDIPEGYSVSREKKERFSLILESASTNQTSMYLCASSPNRGNTDTQYFGPGTRLTVL.

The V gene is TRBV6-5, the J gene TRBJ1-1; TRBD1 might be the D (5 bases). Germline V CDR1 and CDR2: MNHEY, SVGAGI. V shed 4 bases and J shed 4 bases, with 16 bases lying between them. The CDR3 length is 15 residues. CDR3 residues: CASSFSGEGSTEAFF. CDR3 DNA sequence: TGTGCCAGCAGTTTCTCTGGGGAGGGGAGCACTGAAGCTTTCTTT.

CDR3 loop: CATSQSPQPQHF. The CDR3 DNA is TGTGCCACCAGCCAGTCCCCCCAGCCCCAGCATTTT. The chain couples TRBV15 to TRBJ1-5; D not certain. This CDR3 has 12 amino acids. V was trimmed by 5 bases and J by 7 bases, leaving 9 bases between them. CDR1 is LNHNV and CDR2 is YYDKDF in the germline V gene (reference sequence).

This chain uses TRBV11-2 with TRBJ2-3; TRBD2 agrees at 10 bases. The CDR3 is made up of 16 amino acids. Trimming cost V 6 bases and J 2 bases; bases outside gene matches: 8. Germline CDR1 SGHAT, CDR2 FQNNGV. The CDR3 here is CASSRSAGGITDTQYF. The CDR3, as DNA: TGTGCCAGCAGTCGTTCAGCGGGGGGGATCACAGATACGCAGTATTTT.

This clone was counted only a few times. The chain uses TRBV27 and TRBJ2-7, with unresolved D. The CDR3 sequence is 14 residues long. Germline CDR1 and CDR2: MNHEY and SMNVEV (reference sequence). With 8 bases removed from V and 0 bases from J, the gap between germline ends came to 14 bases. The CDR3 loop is CASQVAGSSYEQYF. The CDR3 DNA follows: TGTGCCAGCCAAGTGGCAGGAAGCTCCTACGAGCAGTACTTC.

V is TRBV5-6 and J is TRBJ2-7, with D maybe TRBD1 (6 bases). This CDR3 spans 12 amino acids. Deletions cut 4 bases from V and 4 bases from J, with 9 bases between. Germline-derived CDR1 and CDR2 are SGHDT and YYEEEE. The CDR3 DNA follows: TGTGCCAGCAGCACCGGACAGTACGAGCAGTACTTC. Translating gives CASSTGQYEQYF.

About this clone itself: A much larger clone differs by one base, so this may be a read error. CDR3 sequence: CASSDRDSYEQYF. The CDR3 bases are TGTGCCAGCAGCGACCGGGACAGCTACGAGCAGTACTTC. This chain joins TRBV7-9 and TRBJ2-7; 7 nucleotides agree with TRBD1. CDR1 SEHNR and CDR2 FQNEAQ come from the germline V gene (reference sequence). The J segment lost 3 bases and the V segment lost 5 bases, leaving 4 bases of the junction unmatched. This CDR3 region has 13 residues.

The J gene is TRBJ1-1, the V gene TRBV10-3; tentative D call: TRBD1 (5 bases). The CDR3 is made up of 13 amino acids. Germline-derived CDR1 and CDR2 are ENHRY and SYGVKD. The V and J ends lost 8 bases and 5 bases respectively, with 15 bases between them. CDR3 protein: CAIGGGLGTEAFF. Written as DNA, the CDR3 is TGTGCCATCGGCGGGGGGTTAGGGACTGAAGCTTTCTTT.